This T cell receptor (beta chain) emerged from a study of shared clonotypes between healthy human individuals. It was into CD45RA+ naive and CD45RA-negative memory subsets that the CD4+ cells were split. Some clones are missing from TCRdb's copy, which holds only in-frame ones; the method was immunoSEQ multiplex PCR. The data show approximately 1.5 million clones, approximately 98% seen once. Looked up from germline, CDR1 is SGHNT and CDR2 is YYREEE (reference sequence). V dropped 4 bases and J dropped 8 bases, with 19 bases sitting between them. This CDR3 spans 15 amino acids. This receptor was taken from a young man in good health. Source material: naive CD4+ T cells sorted from blood. Stated subset: CD45RA+ positively selected. The chain links TRBV5-4 to TRBJ2-1; tentative D call: TRBD2 (6 bases). This CDR3 is CASSHGGAGKHEQFF. The CDR3, as DNA: TGTGCCAGCAGCCACGGAGGTGCGGGAAAACATGAGCAGTTCTTC.